This TCR beta chain was recorded in a study of cytomegalovirus exposure and HLA in healthy donors (dated by TCRdb to 2017 to 2019). Study-wide context: An earlier analysis of several hundred of the donors reported 250 to 300 Gb of sequence data and around 110 million unique TCR beta sequences obtained from 180 million or so T cells. An early release that covered around 590 HLA-typed donors contained 300 to 350 gigabases of sequencing data and 70 million to 100 million unique TCR sequences. Among the approximately 420 genotyped donors, around 81% belonged to the genetic ancestry cluster associated with self-reported Caucasian donors. The study aimed to test whether signatures of past pathogen exposure could be identified by cataloging public T cell receptors. The study profiled the T cell repertoires of around 700 subjects by immunosequencing and related them to cytomegalovirus serostatus. Along with the approximately 620-subject first cohort, a separate validation cohort of around 110 different subjects was used. To predict cytomegalovirus infection status, the study brought together high-throughput TCR immunosequencing, statistical association of individual TCRs with disease status, and machine learning. In a later analysis, previously published TCR beta repertoires from fewer than 750 donors were re-analyzed and high-resolution HLA genotyping was added so that TCR occurrence patterns could be studied. Rather than using new phenotypic data, the later analysis identified candidate immune exposures from TCR beta sequences and from how often those sequences occurred across donors. In an earlier analysis of 587 of the donors, high-throughput TCR beta sequencing was used to judge whether each TCR beta V gene segment behaved as functional or pseudogenic. Donor age, sex, ethnicity and CMV serostatus were collected together with the repertoire data. A later genetic analysis took genome-wide SNP genotypes for about three fifths of the 666 donors and used that subset as a discovery cohort. All discovery cohort repertoires had been generated using a single sequencing platform. HLA typing covered class I and class II loci at four-digit resolution. The number of donors typed differed by locus, with roughly 620-630 for A, B, C, DRB1 and DQB1, more than 500 for DQA1, approximately 570 for DPA1, and over 400 for DPB1. Roughly five DR-DQ haplotypes were handled as single units for association and clustering because linkage in the cohort was strong. On average, 235,054 unique TCR beta nucleotide sequences were sequenced per donor among 398 genotyped donors of the cohort, with approximately 18% of those sequences being non-productive. Broader findings and caveats from the paper: The earlier analysis of about 600 of the donors excluded approximately 17 rarely observed V segments, including chromosome 9 orphons, because counts were too low. The classifier was reported to diagnose cytomegalovirus status with high specificity and sensitivity in both the original cohort and the validation cohort. In a later analysis, several top co-occurrence clusters were reported to appear linked to parvovirus B19, influenza, CMV and Epstein-Barr virus. In a later analysis, most CMV-associated TCR beta chains were found to appear HLA-restricted, with HLA associations seemingly driven largely by CMV exposure. In the study, 164 TCR beta chains were listed as associated with cytomegalovirus. In a later genetic analysis, fewer N-insertions in productive TCRs were reported among donors in an Asian-associated ancestry cluster than the roughly 640-donor mean. Because HLA typing was missing for some donors at each locus, association tests included only the typed subset. Correlated functional status among segregating V segments might reflect linkage disequilibrium, but an unknown experimental factor could not be ruled out. In vitro tests confirmed that a few of the cytomegalovirus-associated TCR beta chains recognize cytomegalovirus antigens. In this cohort, only TCR beta chains were sequenced, and detectable features were limited by the absence of alpha or paired-chain data. A later analysis associated about 18,000 TCR beta sequences with specific HLA alleles at a false discovery rate of 0.05. A further reported finding was that TCR beta sequences accurately predicted the HLA-A and HLA-B alleles for most subjects in the first cohort. A later genetic analysis associated a missense DCLRE1C variant with V-gene and J-gene trimming of TCR beta chains, and an independent cohort replicated the association. In a later analysis, TCR association rates were found to vary across HLA loci, with the most associated TCRs seen for DRB1 alleles and the fewest for HLA-C alleles. Immune exposure information for the cohort was limited to CMV serostatus. A cluster of highly shared sequence variants was judged likely to represent a technical artifact of the sequencing pipeline. Broadly in line with IMGT annotations, most TCR beta V segments showed up in productive rearrangements about 87% or about 30% of the time in an earlier analysis of under 700 of the donors. Roughly uniform sequencing depth across donors was assumed in presence/absence analyses, although this assumption may not hold. Most TCR sequences were seen in very few donors, while some public TCRs were found in many individuals. Assigning TCR associations to individual alleles was difficult when HLA alleles, especially DR and DQ, strongly co-occurred. The authors suggested that the approach could potentially be generalized to other disease states and immunological phenotypes. Compared with equally common non-associated chains, HLA-associated TCR beta chains in a later analysis were more clonally expanded and had lower generation probabilities. Because the 87-base-pair reads could not distinguish some IMGT-functional V segments, including TRBV6-2 and TRBV6-3, those segments were excluded.

The cohort comprised more than 550 healthy bone marrow donors. At the time of sampling, every cohort member was nominally healthy, though immune exposures that went unrecorded were likely present. The donor tested CMV seronegative and was one of the 352 seronegative cohort members. A peripheral blood sample was provided by each donor, and peripheral blood mononuclear cells were used for TCR beta sequencing. Genomic DNA was extracted from the blood cell samples with the Qiagen DNeasy Blood Extraction Kit. Libraries came from the immunoSEQ multiplex PCR assay. The multiplex PCR relied on a mix of 60 forward primers for TCR Vbeta segments and 13 reverse primers for TCR Jbeta segments. Amplification of the CDR3 region of rearranged TCR beta genes was performed with a multiplex PCR assay on genomic DNA. Amplified TCR beta libraries were sequenced as 87-base-pair reads on the Illumina HiSeq System. In the authors' own workflow: Across the 600 to 700 repertoires, a later analysis counted 60 million to 90 million unique TCR beta chains, 8.5 million to 12 million of which were shared by at least two donors. Raw reads were error-corrected and collapsed into unique sequences with a nearest-neighbor algorithm that merged closely related sequences to remove PCR and sequencing errors. Alignment of CDR3 sequences to IMGT reference sequences was used to assign V, D and J gene segments. For a sequence to be retained, a match of at least six nucleotides was required to both a V gene segment and a J gene segment. Rearrangements were called productive when the CDR3 lacked stop codons and stayed in frame with V and J; all others were non-productive. Following IMGT convention, CDR3 was defined as the stretch from the second conserved V-encoded cysteine to the conserved J-encoded phenylalanine. The earlier analysis of about 610 of the donors excluded any sequence lacking an unambiguous match to a single V gene segment. An earlier analysis of a few hundred of the donors classified V segments as functional when productive rearrangements were above 56.7% and as segregating when the standard deviation between donors was above 5%. A statistical classification framework was built for diagnosing cytomegalovirus status from the catalog of TCR beta chain sequences. In a later analysis, V and J genes were assigned by comparing TCR nucleotide sequences against IMGT/GENE-DB human TR gene sequences. In a later analysis, CDR3 sequences and most-parsimonious VDJ recombination scenarios were assigned using the TCRdist pipeline. In a later analysis, every TCR beta chain was defined by the combination of its CDR3 amino acid sequence and its V-gene family, and reads without a unique V-gene family were dropped. As a way to deal with suspected cross-contamination and a sequencing artifact, a later analysis dropped 640 or so nucleotide sequences that were highly shared and had low generation probability. In a later analysis, a clonal expansion index for each public chain was calculated from normalized within-repertoire ranks of inferred template counts. In a later analysis, generation probabilities were computed with a VDJ recombination model fitted to out-of-frame rearrangements, and the resulting probabilities were checked against IGoR. In a later analysis, TCR-TCR, TCR-HLA and TCR-CMV co-occurrence was scored with hypergeometric tests, and a repertoire-size bias correction was applied to TCR pairs. A later analysis estimated false discovery rates by permuting HLA or CMV assignments 20 times. In a later analysis, co-occurring TCRs were grouped with DBSCAN, and TCRdist sequence similarity was added when clustering was performed within HLA-allele-positive subsets. For co-occurrence clustering, repertoires with fewer than 30,000 or more than 120,000 public chains were excluded, along with five repertoires with anomalous nucleotide sharing. TCRdb mirrors the immuneACCESS table, restricted to in-frame sequences. Some clones are absent from its copies; in checked studies, under half trace to an unresolved V gene, and the reason for the others is unknown. The D gene and trimming were derived from the DNA, and the V and J assignments and clone size from that table. The sample's table covers roughly 84,000 clones. The ten largest clones capture less than 0.6% of the sample.

With regard to this clone: Its antigen remains undetermined.

At the junction V is shortened by 8 bases and J by 3 bases; bases outside the gene matches: 4. Based on the germline V gene, the CDR1 and CDR2 sequences are SNHLY and FYNNEI. The CDR3 runs 12 amino acids, cysteine and phenylalanine included. Only the CDR3 region is kept as DNA, spanning 36 bases read in frame from base 1. The sample comprised PBMCs. The receptor chain draws on TRBV2 and TRBJ2-7; TRBD2 agrees with 7 junctional bases. The TCR sequence derives from a man aged 50 to 60 in good health and CMV-seronegative. The CDR3 in this case is CASCASGYEQYF. The sequenced DNA: TGTGCCAGCTGTGCTAGCGGCTACGAGCAGTACTTC.